This T cell receptor (beta chain) was sequenced in a study of neurological immune-mediated disorders. Study at large: For the approximately 35 multiple sclerosis patients, the disease was relapsing-remitting in roughly 31 and secondary progressive in 3.

Germline CDR1 reads SGHTA; CDR2 reads FQGNSA. The CDR3 runs to 15 residues. Between the trimmed V and J ends, which lost 2 bases and 6 bases, there was a span of 14 bases. Broader study findings: Multiple sclerosis was found to have the least TCR clonal expansion, below healthy controls, and HTLV-1-associated myelopathy the most.

For the unsorted libraries, 2 million PBMCs stored at -80 C served as input. With 10-nucleotide random UMIs, 5'RACE was used to make the cDNA. TCRdb redid the calling of the 5' RACE reads with MiXCR, one entry per CDR3 protein. The sample lists roughly 70,000 distinct CDR3 sequences, 5.2% occurring once. As for this clonotype: Its antigen is unidentified.

Source material: PBMCs. This chain joins TRBV7-2 and TRBJ1-3; D is perhaps TRBD1 (5 bases). The clonotype was recovered from a woman in her 30s with multiple sclerosis. In DNA form, the CDR3 reads TGTGCCAGCAGCTTAAATGCAGGGTTTGAAAACACCATATATTTT. Translation: CASSLNAGFENTIYF.